This T cell receptor (beta chain) comes out of a study of graft-versus-host responses after intestinal transplantation. Study at large: Transplants were multivisceral, liver-intestinal, or isolated intestinal. The whole recipient group had anti-thymocyte globulin induction followed by tacrolimus and steroids for around 3 years.

Study outcomes and limitations: High graft-versus-host to host-versus-graft T cell clonal ratios marked allografts of patients with graft-donor macrochimerism. Recipient marrow harbored GvH clones, some of which surfaced first in ileum or blood.

On this clone: Its antigen remains unknown.

Sequenced by immunoSEQ multiplex PCR; TCRdb stores in-frame clones only, minus some. The top ten hold around 0.1% of the sample, which has some 90,000 clones, 90% seen once. Sample: unstimulated CD4+ T cells sorted from spleen or lymph node cells, taken before intestinal transplant. This TCR was recovered from a human donor who received an intestinal transplant.

In DNA, the CDR3 is TGCGCCAGCAGCATAGGACAGGGCAACACTGAAGCTTTCTTT. Protein product: CASSIGQGNTEAFF. V is TRBV5-1 and J is TRBJ1-1; 8 bases match TRBD1. CDR1 is SGHRS, CDR2 YFSETQ, per germline. The CDR3 runs 14 residues. The junction had 4 bases not matched to a gene; V was cut back by 4 bases and J by 2 bases.